These 22 T cell receptor beta chains were all obtained from the same sample, sequenced in a study of beta chain features in type 1 diabetes. Isolated RNA was reverse transcribed in full, so expressed TCRB transcripts were sequenced. Assay: immunoSEQ multiplex PCR; the TCRdb copy retains only in-frame clones and omits some. Here the sample spans hundreds of thousands of clones, about a sixth being singletons. Input material: naive CD4+ T cells from blood. The receptor set was obtained from a man younger than 35 in good health.

The table lists this clone with a few counts. The gene calls are TRBV19 and TRBJ2-4; D is undetermined. This CDR3 region has 14 residues. CDR1 is LNHDA and CDR2 is SQIVND in the germline V gene (reference sequence). Trimming took off 6 bases at V and 2 bases at J, with 11 bases between the two ends. CDR3 nucleotides: TGTGCCAGTAGAAACCGGTTAACCAAAAACATTCAGTACTTC. Translation: CASRNRLTKNIQYF.

The chain uses TRBV29-1 and TRBJ1-2; TRBD1 matches at 7 bases. J lost 5 bases, V lost 7 bases, and 16 bases had no gene match. The V gene's germline CDR1 is SQVTM and CDR2 ANQGSEA. This CDR3 has 15 amino acids. The CDR3 loop reads CSAARRRGRVYGYTF. DNA of the CDR3: TGCAGCGCCGCCCGAAGGAGGGGGCGAGTGTATGGCTACACCTTC.

The chain combines TRBV7-3 with TRBJ2-2, with 10 bases fitting TRBD2. CDR1 is SGHTA and CDR2 is FQGTGA in the germline V gene. V lost 3 bases, J lost 4 bases, and 2 bases stayed unmatched. The CDR3 consists of 15 residues. CDR3 sequence: CASSFTSGVTGELFF. The CDR3 DNA follows: TGTGCCAGCAGCTTTACTAGCGGGGTCACCGGGGAGCTGTTTTTT. The complete variable domain, with remaining parts taken from reference TRBV7-3 and TRBJ2-2, reads GAGVSQTPSNKVTEKGKYVELRCDPISGHTALYWYRQSLGQGPEFLIYFQGTGAADDSGLPNDRFFAVRPEGSVSTLKIQRTERGDSAVYLCASSFTSGVTGELFFGEGSRLTVL.

This clone has only a few counts. The chain carries TRBV6-1 and TRBJ1-1; D is unclear. In germline, CDR1 is MNHNS, CDR2 SASEGT. Trimming removed 6 bases from V and 0 bases from J, with 14 bases in between. The CDR3 has 15 amino acids. CDR3 in DNA: TGTGCCAGCAGCGTGTCTCGGACGGTGAACACTGAAGCTTTCTTT. It specifies CASSVSRTVNTEAFF.

This clone has more than one count but fewer than ten. The J gene is TRBJ2-7, the V gene TRBV4-1, with D tentatively TRBD1 (5 bases). Germline V gene lookup returns CDR1 MGHRA and CDR2 YSYEKL. There are 14 residues in the CDR3. V dropped 1 base and J dropped 7 bases, with 14 bases sitting between them. CDR3 loop: CASSQAAQGNEQYF. Written as DNA, the CDR3 is TGCGCCAGCAGCCAAGCAGCGCAGGGCAATGAGCAGTACTTC.

This sequence joins TRBV2 and TRBJ2-1, with D tentatively TRBD2 (6 bases). Germline V gene sequence: CDR1 SNHLY, CDR2 FYNNEI. This CDR3 is built from 14 residues. V was trimmed by 7 bases and J by 5 bases, leaving 15 bases between them. The CDR3 coding sequence is TGTGCCAGCATTACTCCGGACTATAACAATGAGCAGTTCTTC. This translates into CASITPDYNNEQFF.

This chain joins TRBV15 and TRBJ2-5; no clear D gene. Trimming removed 3 bases from V and 5 bases from J, with 4 bases in between. Germline loops: CDR1 LNHNV, CDR2 YYDKDF (reference sequence). CDR3 size: 11 residues. This CDR3 is CATSSWETQYF. The CDR3 region has the DNA TGTGCCACCAGCAGTTGGGAGACCCAGTACTTC.

The chain combines TRBV5-1 with TRBJ2-7; 10 bases fit TRBD1. The CDR3 is 15 residues long. The germline V gene encodes CDR1 SGHRS and CDR2 YFSETQ. V shed 4 bases and J 4 bases; nucleotides not matched to a gene: 8. CDR3 coding DNA: TGCGCCAGCAGCCACCGGGACAGGGGTATTTACGAGCAGTACTTC. It is translated as CASSHRDRGIYEQYF.

The chain joins TRBV5-1 to TRBJ1-5, with TRBD1 as a possible D gene (5 bases). The CDR3 is 14 residues long. The V gene's germline CDR1 is SGHRS and CDR2 YFSETQ. V was shortened by 3 bases and J by 7 bases, with 14 bases between the two germline ends. CDR3 protein: CASSYTGVGQPQHF. In DNA form, the CDR3 reads TGCGCCAGCAGCTACACGGGGGTCGGGCAGCCCCAGCATTTT.

CDR3 nucleotides: TGTGCCAGCAGCCAAGAACGGCAGGGGGTGGCTAACAATTCACCCCTCCACTTT. This encodes CASSQERQGVANNSPLHF. This chain joins TRBV4-2 and TRBJ1-6; 7 positions agree with TRBD1. The CDR3 runs to 18 residues. Looked up from germline, CDR1 is LGHNA and CDR2 is YNFKEQ. The V segment lost 0 bases and the J segment 7 bases; nucleotides outside the gene matches: 12.

The rearrangement joins TRBV21-1 to TRBJ2-1. TRBV21-1 is marked as a pseudogene. The CDR3 runs to 15 residues. This CDR3 reads CASSTNRWGSDEQFF. CDR3 coding DNA: TGTGCCAGCAGCACCAACAGGTGGGGTAGCGATGAGCAGTTCTTC.

The rearrangement uses TRBV18 and TRBJ1-5; TRBD1 aligns across 11 bases. The CDR3 is made up of 16 amino acids. V trimming: 6 bases; J trimming: 0 bases; junction bases outside the gene matches: 4. Germline CDR1 is KGHSH and CDR2 is LQKENI. This CDR3 is CASSEGTGGSNQPQHF. The CDR3 region has the DNA TGTGCCAGCTCGGAGGGGACAGGGGGTAGCAATCAGCCCCAGCATTTT.

The chain carries TRBV30 and TRBJ1-5, with D possibly matching TRBD1 (6 bases). There are 13 residues in the CDR3. Trimming shortened V by 1 base and J by 7 bases, and 11 bases separated the two germline ends. Germline-derived CDR1 and CDR2 are GTSNPN and SVGIG (reference sequence). The CDR3 DNA is TGTGCCTGGAGTGACAGGGCTCTCCAGCCCCAGCATTTT. Its protein product is CAWSDRALQPQHF.

The CDR3 loop is CASYNGGGAGNTIYF. In DNA form, the CDR3 reads TGTGCCAGCTACAATGGGGGAGGAGCTGGAAACACCATATATTTT. V is TRBV5-4 and J is TRBJ1-3, with TRBD1 as a possible D gene (5 bases). Trimming removed 7 bases at V and 2 bases at J, with 16 bases between. The CDR3 spans 15 residues. Germline V gene data show CDR1 as SGHNT and CDR2 as YYREEE (reference sequence). The whole variable domain, remainder taken from reference TRBV5-4 and TRBJ1-3, is ETGVTQSPTHLIKTRGQQVTLRCSSQSGHNTVSWYQQALGQGPQFIFQYYREEENGRGNFPPRFSGLQFPNYSSELNVNALELDDSALYLCASYNGGGAGNTIYFGEGSWLTVV.

This clone was seen at least ten times. The chain is built from TRBV4-3 and TRBJ2-1; 11 bases map to TRBD2. Germline V gene lookup returns CDR1 LGHNA and CDR2 YSLEER. V trimming: 4 bases; J trimming: 7 bases; junction bases outside the gene matches: 12. The CDR3 is made up of 17 amino acids. CDR3 in DNA: TGCGCCAGCAGCCCCCGGGCTAGCGGGAGGAATTCGAATGAGCAGTTCTTC. It codes for CASSPRASGRNSNEQFF.

Only a few counts were recorded for this clone. The rearrangement joins TRBV4-1 to TRBJ2-7; perhaps TRBD2 as D (6 bases). The CDR3 is 15 residues long. Trimming removed 4 bases from V and 3 bases from J, with 16 bases in between. Germline-derived CDR1 and CDR2 are MGHRA and YSYEKL. The CDR3 region has the DNA TGCGCCAGCAGCCTCCCTGGAGGGCAAGGCTACGAGCAGTACTTC. It specifies CASSLPGGQGYEQYF.

V and J are TRBV19 and TRBJ1-2; the match to TRBD1 covers 9 bases. Germline V gene lookup returns CDR1 LNHDA and CDR2 SQIVND (reference sequence). This CDR3 is 14 amino acids long. The J segment lost 2 bases and the V segment lost 8 bases, leaving 6 bases of the junction unmatched. CDR3 DNA sequence: TGTGCCAGTTCAGACAGGGGGAGAAACTATGGCTACACCTTC. As protein: CASSDRGRNYGYTF.

The rearrangement uses TRBV14 and TRBJ2-5; 15 nucleotides agree with TRBD2. CDR1 SGHDN and CDR2 FVKESK come from the germline V gene. CDR3 length: 16 amino acids. J gave up 5 bases and V 4 bases, and 5 bases lay outside the gene matches. CDR3 in amino acids: CASSRGLAGGEETQYF. The CDR3 nucleotides read TGTGCCAGCAGCCGTGGACTAGCGGGAGGGGAGGAGACCCAGTACTTC.

A few counts support this clone. This sequence joins TRBV27 and TRBJ1-4; 7 bases line up with TRBD1. V was clipped by 5 bases and J by 7 bases; unmatched bases: 10. Germline assignment: CDR1 MNHEY and CDR2 SMNVEV (reference sequence). The CDR3 extends over 15 amino acids. CDR3 nucleotides: TGTGCCAGCAGTGCCGACCGGGACAGCCCTGAAAAACTGTTTTTT. This gives the protein CASSADRDSPEKLFF. The full variable domain, rest sourced from reference TRBV27 and TRBJ1-4, is EAQVTQNPRYLITVTGKKLTVTCSQNMNHEYMSWYRQDPGLGLRQIYYSMNVEVTDKGDVPEGYKVSRKEKRNFPLILESPSPNQTSLYFCASSADRDSPEKLFFGSGTQLSVL.

The rearrangement links TRBV7-3 to TRBJ2-1, with a weak D call TRBD1 (6 bases). CDR1 SGHTA and CDR2 FQGTGA come from the germline V gene. The CDR3 consists of 17 residues. V shed 5 bases and J shed 2 bases, with 19 bases lying between them. The CDR3 reads CASSPISGTSTYNEQFF. The CDR3 DNA reads as TGTGCCAGCAGCCCGATCTCCGGGACAAGTACCTACAATGAGCAGTTCTTC.

The chain is built from TRBV6-5 and TRBJ1-2; no firm D call. V gave up 8 bases and J gave up 7 bases, with 14 bases separating them. Germline V gives CDR1 MNHEY, CDR2 SVGAGI. The CDR3 covers 12 residues. The CDR3 sequence is CASAESHGGYTF. CDR3 DNA sequence: TGTGCCAGCGCCGAATCTCATGGTGGCTACACCTTC.

V gene TRBV4-1 combines with J gene TRBJ1-5; the D gene is possibly TRBD1 (5 bases). Germline assignment: CDR1 MGHRA and CDR2 YSYEKL. The CDR3 spans 17 residues. Between the trimmed V and J ends, which lost 3 bases and 4 bases, there was a span of 19 bases. The CDR3 nucleotides read TGCGCCAGCAGCCAGGCCAGGGCCCGGGCCCTTAATCAGCCCCAGCATTTT. It specifies CASSQARARALNQPQHF.